The 9 T cell receptor beta chains listed next were all sequenced from one sample in a study of cytomegalovirus exposure and HLA in healthy donors. With 60 Vbeta and 13 Jbeta primers, the PCR was carried out. Measured with immunoSEQ multiplex PCR; TCRdb has only the in-frame clones, and not every one. Among around 230,000 clones listed, roughly 84% were seen once. Sequenced sample: PBMCs. The receptors come from a girl aged 2 to 10 in good health and CMV-seronegative.

V gene TRBV2 combines with J gene TRBJ2-3, with D tentatively TRBD1 (5 bases). Trimming removed 6 bases at V and 6 bases at J, with 19 bases between. CDR3 length: 15 amino acids. Germline V gene lookup returns CDR1 SNHLY and CDR2 FYNNEI. The CDR3 here is CASRETDFLIDTQYF. The CDR3 nucleotides read TGTGCCAGCAGAGAGACAGACTTTCTCATTGATACGCAGTATTTT.

This rearrangement joins TRBV30 to TRBJ2-7; 7 nucleotides match TRBD2. This CDR3 spans 12 amino acids. Germline trimming cut 7 bases from V and 3 bases from J; bases unmatched to any gene: 6. CDR1 GTSNPN and CDR2 SVGIG come from the germline V gene (reference sequence). Here the CDR3 reads CAFSGLIYEQYF. CDR3 in DNA: TGTGCCTTTAGCGGGCTAATCTACGAGCAGTACTTC.

The J gene is TRBJ2-5, the V gene TRBV27; D ambiguous. The CDR3 sequence is 14 residues long. Per germline, CDR1 MNHEY and CDR2 SMNVEV (reference sequence). Trimming removed 5 bases at V and 1 base at J, with 11 bases between. The CDR3 nucleotides read TGTGCCAGCAGTCGAAGACTCAGCCAAGAGACCCAGTACTTC. This gives the protein CASSRRLSQETQYF.

V usage is TRBV4-1 and J usage is TRBJ1-1; D is possibly TRBD1 (6 bases). V was clipped by 1 base and J by 10 bases, with 16 bases between them. The CDR3 extends over 14 amino acids. Germline CDR1 reads MGHRA; CDR2 reads YSYEKL. The CDR3 nucleotides are TGCGCCAGCAGCCAAGCGAGCGGGGGCGTGGGAGCTTTCTTT. This sequence encodes CASSQASGGVGAFF.

CDR3 DNA sequence: TGTGCCAGCAGCTTAGCAGCAGGGAAGGAGGGCTACACCTTC. Its protein is CASSLAAGKEGYTF. V usage is TRBV7-9 and J usage is TRBJ1-2, with TRBD1 as a possible D gene (5 bases). CDR1 and CDR2 from the germline V gene are SEHNR and FQNEAQ (reference sequence). Trimming pared 0 bases from V and 8 bases from J, leaving 13 bases between. The CDR3 sequence is 14 residues long.

This clone was counted between two and nine times. The junction does not match germline at one end; this may be a read error. The rearrangement links TRBV4-2 to TRBJ1-2, with D unresolved. There are 12 residues in the CDR3. Germline assignment: CDR1 LGHNA and CDR2 YNFKEQ. CDR3 protein: CASSQGKGDYSF. CDR3 coding DNA: TGTGCCAGCAGCCAAGGTAAGGGCGACTACAGCTTC.

The chain recombines TRBV6-4 with TRBJ2-1; D ambiguous. Trimming shortened V by 3 bases and J by 7 bases, and 13 bases separated the two germline ends. Germline values: CDR1 MRHNA, CDR2 SNTAGT. CDR3 length equals 14 residues. CDR3 region: CASSEGQSVNEQFF. The CDR3 nucleotides are TGTGCCAGCAGTGAGGGCCAGTCAGTTAATGAGCAGTTCTTC.

The rearrangement links TRBV27 to TRBJ2-2; TRBD1 might be the D (7 bases). CDR1 MNHEY and CDR2 SMNVEV come from the germline V gene (reference sequence). V was shortened by 3 bases and J by 0 bases, with 20 bases between the two germline ends. The CDR3 is 19 amino acids. The CDR3 nucleotides read TGTGCCAGCAGTTTTGTGGGGCTGAGGAGGGGGCCGAACACCGGGGAGCTGTTTTTT. Amino acid sequence: CASSFVGLRRGPNTGELFF.

Only a few counts were recorded for this clone. The genes are TRBV7-8 and TRBJ2-7; D ambiguous. There are 11 residues in the CDR3. CDR1 and CDR2 (germline): SGHVS, FQNEAQ. Between the trimmed V and J ends, which lost 3 bases and 3 bases, there was a span of 3 bases. Written as DNA, the CDR3 is TGTGCCAGCAGCTTTCGCTACGAGCAGTACTTC. This translates into CASSFRYEQYF.